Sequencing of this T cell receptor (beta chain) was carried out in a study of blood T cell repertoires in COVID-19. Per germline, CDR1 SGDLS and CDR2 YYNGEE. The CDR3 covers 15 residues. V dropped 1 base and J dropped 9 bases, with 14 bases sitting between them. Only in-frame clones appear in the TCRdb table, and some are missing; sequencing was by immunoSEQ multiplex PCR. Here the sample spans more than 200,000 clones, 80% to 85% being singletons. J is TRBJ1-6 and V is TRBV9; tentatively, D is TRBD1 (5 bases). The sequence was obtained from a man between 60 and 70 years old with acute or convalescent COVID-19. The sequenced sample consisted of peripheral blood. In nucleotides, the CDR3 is TGTGCCAGCAGCGTAATCCCAGGGATGGGTTCACCCCTCCACTTT. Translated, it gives CASSVIPGMGSPLHF. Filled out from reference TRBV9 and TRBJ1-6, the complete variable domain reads DSGVTQTPKHLITATGQRVTLRCSPRSGDLSVYWYQQSLDQGLQFLIQYYNGEERAKGNILERFSAQQFPDLHSELNLSSLELGDSALYFCASSVIPGMGSPLHFGNGTRLTVT.